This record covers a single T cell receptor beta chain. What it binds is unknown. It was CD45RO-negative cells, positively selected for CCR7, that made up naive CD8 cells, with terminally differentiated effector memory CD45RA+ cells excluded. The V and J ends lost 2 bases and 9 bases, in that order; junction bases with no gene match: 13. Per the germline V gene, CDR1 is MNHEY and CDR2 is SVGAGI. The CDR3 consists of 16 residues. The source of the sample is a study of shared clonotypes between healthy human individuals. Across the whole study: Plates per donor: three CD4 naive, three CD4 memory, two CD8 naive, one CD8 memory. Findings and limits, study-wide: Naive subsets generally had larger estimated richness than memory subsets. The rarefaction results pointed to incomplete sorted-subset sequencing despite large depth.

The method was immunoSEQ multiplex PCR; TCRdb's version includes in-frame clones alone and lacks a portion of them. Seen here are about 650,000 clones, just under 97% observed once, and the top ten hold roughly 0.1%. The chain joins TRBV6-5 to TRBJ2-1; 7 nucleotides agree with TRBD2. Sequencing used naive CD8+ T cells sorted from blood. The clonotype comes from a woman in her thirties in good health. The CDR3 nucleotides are TGTGCCAGCAGTTACGGCCCGGGGGAGGGGATGGGTGAGCAGTTCTTC. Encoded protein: CASSYGPGEGMGEQFF.